This T cell receptor (beta chain) was sequenced for a study of T cells in localized non-small cell lung cancer. The study, taken as a whole, reports: Adjacent lung had a median around 60 of the 100 largest tumor clones. Uninvolved adjacent lung, not tumor, had the highest T cell clonality. Greater blood T cell density accompanied longer overall survival. Sequencing involved a lone tumor region, leaving heterogeneity possible.

On this clone: Its matching antigen is unknown.

Generated by immunoSEQ multiplex PCR, the TCRdb table keeps only in-frame clones and is missing some. The data hold approximately 33,000 clones, with roughly nine tenths observed a single time. After removal of 1 base from V and 4 bases from J, the junction contained 7 bases not matched to a gene. The germline CDR1 and CDR2 sequences are SGHRS and YFSETQ. CDR3 length: 15 amino acids. This specimen was peripheral blood, taken before any cancer treatment. V and J are TRBV5-1 and TRBJ2-5; 7 nucleotides align to TRBD1. The source is a woman aged 35 to 75 with stage I lung adenocarcinoma. The DNA for the CDR3 is TGCGCCAGCAGCTTGCTCCCAAGGACAGGAGAGACCCAGTACTTC. It codes for CASSLLPRTGETQYF. The whole variable domain, filled in from reference TRBV5-1 and TRBJ2-5, reads KAGVTQTPRYLIKTRGQQVTLSCSPISGHRSVSWYQQTPGQGLQFLFEYFSETQRNKGNFPGRFSGRQFSNSRSEMNVSTLELGDSALYLCASSLLPRTGETQYFGPGTRLLVL.